These 9 T cell receptor beta chains share one sample of origin, sequenced in a study of cytomegalovirus exposure and HLA in healthy donors. With 60 Vbeta and 13 Jbeta primers, the PCR was carried out. The table came from immunoSEQ multiplex PCR; TCRdb's copy has only in-frame clones and leaves some out. This table has some 140,000 clones, about 85% appearing once. Sequencing used PBMCs. The receptors here all came from a female donor in good health and CMV-seronegative.

The chain recombines TRBV7-2 with TRBJ2-6, with D perhaps matching TRBD1 (5 bases). The CDR3 has 15 amino acids. Germline V CDR1 and CDR2: SGHTA, FQGNSA. V was trimmed by 4 bases and J by 0 bases, leaving 7 bases between them. The CDR3 region is CASSSTGSGANVLTF. In DNA form, the CDR3 reads TGTGCCAGCAGCTCAACAGGCTCTGGGGCCAACGTCCTGACTTTC.

V is TRBV19 and J is TRBJ1-2; the D is unclear. Germline values: CDR1 LNHDA, CDR2 SQIVND (reference sequence). The V and J ends lost 3 bases and 4 bases respectively, with 18 bases between them. CDR3 length: 16 residues. As DNA, the CDR3 is TGTGCCAGTAGTATCCGTCGGTCCAGTGGAGGCTATGGCTACACCTTC. Translation: CASSIRRSSGGYGYTF.

V usage is TRBV5-1 and J usage is TRBJ2-3; 11 bases are a match to TRBD2. V lost 1 base, J lost 3 bases, and 4 bases stayed unmatched. CDR1 is SGHRS, CDR2 YFSETQ, per germline. This CDR3 has 16 residues. In DNA form, the CDR3 reads TGCGCCAGCAGCTTGAATAGCGGGGGGGGGACAGATACGCAGTATTTT. It specifies CASSLNSGGGTDTQYF.

The chain couples TRBV7-9 to TRBJ2-3; D possibly corresponds to TRBD2 (5 bases). CDR1 and CDR2 from the germline V gene are SEHNR and FQNEAQ (reference sequence). The CDR3 extends over 15 amino acids. V was pared by 5 bases and J by 4 bases, with 16 bases between. This chain's CDR3 is CASSIGLSRADTQYF. The CDR3 DNA reads TGTGCCAGCAGCATCGGACTCAGTCGGGCAGATACGCAGTATTTT. Full variable domain (outside the CDR3, taken from reference TRBV7-9 and TRBJ2-3): DTGVSQNPRHKITKRGQNVTFRCDPISEHNRLYWYRQTLGQGPEFLTYFQNEAQLEKSRLLSDRFSAERPKGSFSTLEIQRTEQGDSAMYLCASSIGLSRADTQYFGPGTRLTVL.

This clone was recorded a few times. The CDR3 reads CASSQGQGGTDTQYF. Written as DNA, the CDR3 is TGCGCCAGCAGCCAGGGACAGGGAGGGACAGATACGCAGTATTTT. The chain combines TRBV5-1 with TRBJ2-3; 9 bases align to TRBD1. Trimming at V came to 4 bases and at J to 3 bases, leaving 6 bases not matched to a gene. CDR3 length: 15 amino acids. The germline gives CDR1 SGHRS, CDR2 YFSETQ.

The DNA of the CDR3 is TGTGTCTGGGGGGGACTCAGGAGGGGAGAGACCCAGTACTTC. This sequence encodes CVWGGLRRGETQYF. The chain is built from TRBV7-6 and TRBJ2-5, with 7 nucleotides matching TRBD2. Germline CDR1 SGHVS, CDR2 FNYEAQ. The CDR3 length is 14 residues.

This clone has more than one count but fewer than ten. This sample also contains other DNA sequences that code for the same CDR3. The gene calls are TRBV5-1 and TRBJ2-3, with 12 bases identical to TRBD2. CDR1 is SGHRS and CDR2 is YFSETQ in the germline V gene. The CDR3 loop spans 16 amino acids. Unmatched junction bases numbered 3, after V lost 4 bases and J lost 0 bases. The CDR3 DNA sequence: TGCGCCAGCAGCCCCCTAGCGGGGGGGAGCACAGATACGCAGTATTTT. The encoded protein is CASSPLAGGSTDTQYF.

The rearrangement joins TRBV7-9 to TRBJ1-2; TRBD1 matches 9 bases. J lost 3 bases, V lost 1 base, and 6 bases had no gene match. Germline values: CDR1 SEHNR, CDR2 FQNEAQ (reference sequence). The CDR3 is 16 residues long. CDR3 nucleotides: TGTGCCAGCAGCTTAGGGACAGGGGAATGGGACTATGGCTACACCTTC. It is translated as CASSLGTGEWDYGYTF.

In its sample, this clone was seen once. J is TRBJ1-2 and V is TRBV7-8; 9 nucleotides align to TRBD1. This CDR3 has 13 amino acids. The V and J ends lost 4 bases and 4 bases, in that order; junction bases with no gene match: 1. From germline, CDR1 is SGHVS and CDR2 FQNEAQ. The CDR3 nucleotides are TGTGCCAGCAGCTGGGGACAGGGCTATGGCTACACCTTC. Its translation: CASSWGQGYGYTF.